The T cell receptor (beta chain) described here comes from a study of CDR3 diversity in severe acne. Germline-derived CDR1 and CDR2 are SGHTA and FQGTGA. Trimming took 6 bases from V and 6 from J; bases not matched to a gene: 7. There are 16 residues in the CDR3. TCRdb redid the calling of the PCR reads with MiXCR, one entry per CDR3 protein. This sample carries approximately 97,000 distinct CDR3 sequences, roughly 51% of them seen once, and the ten largest clones take 9.5% to 15%. A note on this clonotype: This clone may be a read error of a much larger clone one base away.

The chain recombines TRBV7-3 with TRBJ2-1; 14 bases are a match to TRBD2. The sample was blood. The TCR was taken from a male donor with acne. The CDR3 DNA is TGTGCCAGCAGTCGAGAGACTAGCGGGGGGGCCAATGAGCAGTTCTTC. The encoded protein is CASSRETSGGANEQFF. The whole variable domain, filled in from reference TRBV7-3 and TRBJ2-1, reads GAGVSQTPSNKVTEKGKYVELRCDPISGHTALYWYRQSLGQGPEFLIYFQGTGAADDSGLPNDRFFAVRPEGSVSTLKIQRTERGDSAVYLCASSRETSGGANEQFFGPGTRLTVL.